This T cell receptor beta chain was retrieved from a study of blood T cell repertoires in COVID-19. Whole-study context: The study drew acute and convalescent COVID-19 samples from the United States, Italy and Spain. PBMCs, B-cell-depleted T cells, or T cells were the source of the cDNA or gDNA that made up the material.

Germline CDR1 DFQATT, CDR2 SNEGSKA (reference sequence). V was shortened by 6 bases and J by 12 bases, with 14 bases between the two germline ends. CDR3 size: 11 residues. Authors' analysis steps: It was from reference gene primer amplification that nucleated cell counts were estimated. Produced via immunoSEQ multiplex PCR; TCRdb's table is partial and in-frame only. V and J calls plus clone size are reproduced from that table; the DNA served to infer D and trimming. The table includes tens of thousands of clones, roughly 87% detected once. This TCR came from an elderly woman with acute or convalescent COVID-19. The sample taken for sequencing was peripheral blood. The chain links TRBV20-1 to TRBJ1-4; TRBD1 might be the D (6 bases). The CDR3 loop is CSAAKGEELFF. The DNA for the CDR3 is TGCAGTGCGGCGAAGGGGGAAGAACTGTTTTTT.